Following are 7 T cell receptor beta chains from one sample sequenced in a study of T-cell memory formation after mild COVID-19. TCRdb reanalysed the 5' RACE reads using MiXCR and keeps one entry per CDR3 protein. This table has 350,000 to 400,000 distinct CDR3 sequences, around 21% appearing once. The sequencing input was PBMCs or a T cell subset sorted from them (not recorded which). These receptors originate from an adult woman who had mild COVID-19 (a few samples of this study predate the infection). Cell type and time point are not known.

The gene calls are TRBV29-1 and TRBJ1-1; no firm D call. V was trimmed by 7 bases and J by 3 bases, leaving 21 bases between them. CDR1 is SQVTM and CDR2 is ANQGSEA in the germline V gene. The CDR3 is 15 amino acids. CDR3 in amino acids: CSAKRVGKGDTEAFF. CDR3 sequence (DNA): TGCAGCGCCAAGAGGGTAGGGAAGGGAGACACTGAAGCTTTCTTT.

This rearrangement joins TRBV12-3 or TRBV12-4 to TRBJ1-1; D is perhaps TRBD1 (5 bases). The CDR3 extends over 12 amino acids. V lost 8 bases to trimming and J lost 7 bases, with 14 bases between them. CDR3 in amino acids: CASSNRQGEAFF. The CDR3 nucleotides read TGTGCCAGCTCTAACCGCCAGGGTGAAGCTTTCTTT.

There are a few counts of this clonotype. The rearrangement links TRBV29-1 to TRBJ2-7, with 7 bases fitting TRBD2. Germline V gene data show CDR1 as SQVTM and CDR2 as ANQGSEA. The CDR3 sequence is 15 residues long. V lost 4 bases, J lost 3 bases, and 12 bases stayed unmatched. The CDR3 is CSVAPPKAGFYEQYF. In nucleotides, the CDR3 is TGCAGCGTTGCCCCCCCCAAAGCGGGATTCTACGAGCAGTACTTC.

The rearrangement joins TRBV7-3 to TRBJ2-1; D may be TRBD2 (5 bases). V was trimmed by 5 bases and J by 5 bases, leaving 10 bases between them. The CDR3 is 13 residues long. Germline CDR1 is SGHTA and CDR2 is FQGTGA. CDR3 sequence (DNA): TGTGCCAGCAGCCCCCCCGGGGACAATGAGCAGTTCTTC. Its translation is CASSPPGDNEQFF.

This clonotype has a handful of counts. This sequence joins TRBV5-1 and TRBJ2-3, with TRBD1 as a possible D gene (5 bases). With 2 bases removed from V and 11 bases from J, the gap between germline ends came to 18 bases. The CDR3 runs 14 residues. Germline V gene sequence: CDR1 SGHRS, CDR2 YFSETQ. The chain's CDR3 is CASSFLSPSDRQYF. The CDR3 nucleotides are TGCGCCAGCAGCTTCCTGAGCCCCAGCGACAGGCAGTATTTT.

This clonotype occurred a few times. This chain links TRBV6-5 with TRBJ1-4; unclear D gene. Germline loops: CDR1 MNHEY, CDR2 SVGAGI. The CDR3 runs to 15 residues. Trimming removed 0 bases from V and 4 bases from J, with 9 bases in between. CDR3 bases: TGTGCCAGCAGTTACTCGATGCAGGATAATGAAAAACTGTTTTTT. The encoded protein is CASSYSMQDNEKLFF.

The chain has TRBV5-1 and TRBJ1-5; no definite D call. Per germline, CDR1 SGHRS and CDR2 YFSETQ. Trimming removed 0 bases from V and 0 bases from J, with 7 bases in between. The CDR3 sequence is 15 residues long. In DNA form, the CDR3 reads TGCGCCAGCAGCTTGGTTCCCGATAGCAATCAGCCCCAGCATTTT. Its protein is CASSLVPDSNQPQHF.